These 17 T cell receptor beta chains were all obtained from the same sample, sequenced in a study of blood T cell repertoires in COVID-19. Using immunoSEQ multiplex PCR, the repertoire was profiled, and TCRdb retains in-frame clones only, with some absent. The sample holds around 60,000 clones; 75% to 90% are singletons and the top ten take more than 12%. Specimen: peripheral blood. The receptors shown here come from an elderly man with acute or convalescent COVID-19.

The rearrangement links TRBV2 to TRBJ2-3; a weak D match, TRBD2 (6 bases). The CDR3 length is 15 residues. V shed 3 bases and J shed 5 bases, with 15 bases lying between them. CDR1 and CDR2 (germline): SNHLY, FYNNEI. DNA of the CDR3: TGTGCCAGCAGTGAGAGGACTATTACTCTAGATACGCAGTATTTT. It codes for CASSERTITLDTQYF.

The CDR3 DNA reads as TGTGCCAGCAGCCACGAGACAGGGAAAGAGAAAAAACTGTTTTTT. It codes for CASSHETGKEKKLFF. The chain combines TRBV2 with TRBJ1-4; TRBD1 agrees at 7 bases. V was pared by 6 bases and J by 9 bases, with 13 bases of the junction left unmatched. This CDR3 contains 15 residues. The germline gives CDR1 SNHLY, CDR2 FYNNEI.

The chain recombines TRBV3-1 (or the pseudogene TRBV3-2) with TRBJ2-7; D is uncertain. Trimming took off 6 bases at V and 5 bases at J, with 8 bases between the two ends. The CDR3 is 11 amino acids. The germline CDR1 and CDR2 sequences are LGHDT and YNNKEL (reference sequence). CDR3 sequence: CASSLYNEQYF. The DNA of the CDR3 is TGTGCCAGCAGTCTTTATAACGAGCAGTACTTC.

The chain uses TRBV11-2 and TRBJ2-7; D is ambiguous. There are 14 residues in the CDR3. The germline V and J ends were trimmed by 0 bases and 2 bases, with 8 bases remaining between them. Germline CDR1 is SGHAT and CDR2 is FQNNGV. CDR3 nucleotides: TGTGCCAGCAGCTTAGACCGACATACCTACGAGCAGTACTTC. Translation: CASSLDRHTYEQYF.

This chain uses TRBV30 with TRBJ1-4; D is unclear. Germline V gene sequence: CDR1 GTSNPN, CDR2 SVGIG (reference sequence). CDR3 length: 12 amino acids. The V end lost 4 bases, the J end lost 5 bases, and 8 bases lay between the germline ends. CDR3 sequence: CAWNDLNEKLFF. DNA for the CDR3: TGTGCCTGGAATGATCTAAATGAAAAACTGTTTTTT.

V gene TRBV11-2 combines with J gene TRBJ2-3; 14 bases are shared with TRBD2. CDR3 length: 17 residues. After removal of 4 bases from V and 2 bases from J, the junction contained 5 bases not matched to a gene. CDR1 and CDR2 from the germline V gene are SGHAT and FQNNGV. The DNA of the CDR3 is TGTGCCAGCAGCTCAGGACTAGCGGGGGGTGTCACAGATACGCAGTATTTT. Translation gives CASSSGLAGGVTDTQYF. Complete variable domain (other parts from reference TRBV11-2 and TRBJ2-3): EAGVAQSPRYKIIEKRQSVAFWCNPISGHATLYWYQQILGQGPKLLIQFQNNGVVDDSQLPKDRFSAERLKGVDSTLKIQPAKLEDSAVYLCASSSGLAGGVTDTQYFGPGTRLTVL.

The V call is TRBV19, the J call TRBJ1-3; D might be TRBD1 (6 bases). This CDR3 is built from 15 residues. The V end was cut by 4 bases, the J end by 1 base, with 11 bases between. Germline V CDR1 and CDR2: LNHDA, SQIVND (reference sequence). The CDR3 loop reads CASSTQQGSGNTIYF. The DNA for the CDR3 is TGTGCCAGTAGTACTCAACAGGGATCTGGAAACACCATATATTTT.

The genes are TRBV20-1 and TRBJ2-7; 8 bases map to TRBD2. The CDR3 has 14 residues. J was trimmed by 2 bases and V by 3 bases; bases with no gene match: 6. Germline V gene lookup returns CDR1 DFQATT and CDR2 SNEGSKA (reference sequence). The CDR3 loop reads CSASRGSGAYEQYF. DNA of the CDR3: TGCAGTGCTAGTCGGGGTAGCGGGGCCTACGAGCAGTACTTC.

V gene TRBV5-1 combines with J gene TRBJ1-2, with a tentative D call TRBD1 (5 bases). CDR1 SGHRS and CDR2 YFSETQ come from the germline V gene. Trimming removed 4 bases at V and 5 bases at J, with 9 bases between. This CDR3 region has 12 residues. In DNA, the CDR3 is TGCGCCAGCAGCCCGGACAATTATGGCTACACCTTC. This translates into CASSPDNYGYTF. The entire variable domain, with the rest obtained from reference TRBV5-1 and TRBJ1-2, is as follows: KAGVTQTPRYLIKTRGQQVTLSCSPISGHRSVSWYQQTPGQGLQFLFEYFSETQRNKGNFPGRFSGRQFSNSRSEMNVSTLELGDSALYLCASSPDNYGYTFGSGTRLTVV.

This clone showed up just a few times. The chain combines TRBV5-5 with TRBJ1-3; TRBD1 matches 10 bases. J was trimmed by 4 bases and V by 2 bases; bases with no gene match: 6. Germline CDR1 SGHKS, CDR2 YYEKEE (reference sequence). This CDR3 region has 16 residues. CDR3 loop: CASSFRGTGAGNTIYF. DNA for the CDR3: TGTGCCAGCAGCTTCCGAGGGACAGGGGCCGGAAACACCATATATTTT.

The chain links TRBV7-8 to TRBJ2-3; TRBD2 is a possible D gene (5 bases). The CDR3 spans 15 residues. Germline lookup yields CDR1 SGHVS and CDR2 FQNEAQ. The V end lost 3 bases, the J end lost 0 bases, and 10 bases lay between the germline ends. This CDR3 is CASSFRRTSTDTQYF. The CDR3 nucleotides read TGTGCCAGCAGCTTTCGGCGGACTAGCACAGATACGCAGTATTTT.

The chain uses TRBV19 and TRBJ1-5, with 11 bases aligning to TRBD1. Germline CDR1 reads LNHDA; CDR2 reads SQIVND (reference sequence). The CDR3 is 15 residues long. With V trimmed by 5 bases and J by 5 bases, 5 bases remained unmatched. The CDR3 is CASSPGTGGYQPQHF. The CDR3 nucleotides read TGTGCCAGTAGTCCGGGGACAGGGGGATATCAGCCCCAGCATTTT.

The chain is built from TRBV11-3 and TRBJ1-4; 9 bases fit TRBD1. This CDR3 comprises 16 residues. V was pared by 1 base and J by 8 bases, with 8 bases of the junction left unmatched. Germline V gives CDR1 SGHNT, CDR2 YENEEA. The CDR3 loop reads CASSLGRGQGNEKLFF. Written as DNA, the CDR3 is TGTGCCAGCAGCTTAGGTCGGGGACAGGGAAACGAAAAACTGTTTTTT.

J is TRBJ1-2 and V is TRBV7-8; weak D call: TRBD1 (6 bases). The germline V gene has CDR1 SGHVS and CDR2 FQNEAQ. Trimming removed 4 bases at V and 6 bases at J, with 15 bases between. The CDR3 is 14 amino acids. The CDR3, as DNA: TGTGCCAGCAGCTGGGGCCTGTACAGGGATGGCTACACCTTC. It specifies CASSWGLYRDGYTF.

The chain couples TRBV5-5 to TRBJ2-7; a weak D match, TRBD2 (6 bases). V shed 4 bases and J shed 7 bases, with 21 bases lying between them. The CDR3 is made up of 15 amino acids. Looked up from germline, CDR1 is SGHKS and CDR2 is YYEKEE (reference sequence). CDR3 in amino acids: CASSPSGVSRIEQYF. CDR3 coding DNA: TGTGCCAGCAGCCCCTCGGGAGTCTCCAGGATAGAGCAGTACTTC.

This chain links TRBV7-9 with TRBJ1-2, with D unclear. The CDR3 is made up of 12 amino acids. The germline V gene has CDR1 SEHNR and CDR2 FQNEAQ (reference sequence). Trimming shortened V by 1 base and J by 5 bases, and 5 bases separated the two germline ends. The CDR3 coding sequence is TGTGCCAGCAGCTTAGTGGCATATGGCTACACCTTC. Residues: CASSLVAYGYTF.

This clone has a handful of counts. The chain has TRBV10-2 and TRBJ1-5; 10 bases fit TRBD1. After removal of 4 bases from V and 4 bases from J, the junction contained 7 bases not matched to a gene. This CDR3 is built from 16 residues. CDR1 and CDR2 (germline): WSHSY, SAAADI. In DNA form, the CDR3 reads TGCGCCAGCAGTGCAGGGGACAGGGGACGGAATCAGCCCCAGCATTTT. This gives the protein CASSAGDRGRNQPQHF.